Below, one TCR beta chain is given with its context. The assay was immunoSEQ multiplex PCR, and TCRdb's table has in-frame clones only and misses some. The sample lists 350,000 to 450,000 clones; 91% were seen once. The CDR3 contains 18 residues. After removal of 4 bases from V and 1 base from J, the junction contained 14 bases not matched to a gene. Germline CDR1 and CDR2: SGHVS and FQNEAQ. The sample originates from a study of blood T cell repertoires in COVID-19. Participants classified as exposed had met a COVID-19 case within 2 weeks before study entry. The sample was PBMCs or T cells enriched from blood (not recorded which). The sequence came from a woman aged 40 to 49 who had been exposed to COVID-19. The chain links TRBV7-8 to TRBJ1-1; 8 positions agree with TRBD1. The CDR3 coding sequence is TGTGCCAGCAGCTCCTCCCGACAGGGGTTAGGCGGGAACACTGAAGCTTTCTTT. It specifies CASSSSRQGLGGNTEAFF.